This is a list of T cell receptor beta chains from one sample in a study of CD8 T cells in ankylosing spondylitis. TCRdb re-called the 5' RACE reads with MiXCR, one entry per CDR3 protein. The repertoire holds about 450,000 distinct CDR3 sequences, roughly 26% seen once, with about 0.89% in the top ten. The sequenced material came from blood, either unsorted or a sorted T cell fraction (not recorded which). These receptors were collected from a male donor with ankylosing spondylitis. Each CDR3 is given without its conserved first and last residue. D genes are given only for firm matches.

d_gene: NA
v_gene: TRBV4-1
j_gene: TRBJ2-5
CDR3aa: ASSPVGRTNQETQY

d_gene: NA
v_gene: TRBV19
j_gene: TRBJ1-2
CDR3aa: ASSIRTVDNGYT

d_gene: NA
v_gene: TRBV20-1
j_gene: TRBJ2-2
CDR3aa: SAQLTGNTGELF

d_gene: TRBD2
v_gene: TRBV5-1
j_gene: TRBJ2-3
CDR3aa: ASSSGTRSTDTQY

d_gene: TRBD2
v_gene: TRBV20-1
j_gene: TRBJ2-2
CDR3aa: SAGTSGSRNTGELF

d_gene: TRBD2
v_gene: TRBV12-3/TRBV12-4
j_gene: TRBJ2-1
CDR3aa: ASSPLAGGPIEQF

d_gene: TRBD2
v_gene: TRBV29-1
j_gene: TRBJ2-5
CDR3aa: SVTAGVETQY

d_gene: NA
v_gene: TRBV7-2
j_gene: TRBJ1-1
CDR3aa: ASSSGRRQNTEAF

d_gene: NA
v_gene: TRBV5-1
j_gene: TRBJ2-1
CDR3aa: ASTQQGGYNEQF

d_gene: NA
v_gene: TRBV19
j_gene: TRBJ2-5
CDR3aa: ASSQGFPETQY

d_gene: NA
v_gene: TRBV2
j_gene: TRBJ1-6
CDR3aa: ASTPRSGTPLH

d_gene: NA
v_gene: TRBV28
j_gene: TRBJ2-1
CDR3aa: ASSLAGTVSMEQF

d_gene: TRBD2
v_gene: TRBV29-1
j_gene: TRBJ2-1
CDR3aa: SVVGSGAYNEQF

d_gene: NA
v_gene: TRBV20-1
j_gene: TRBJ2-5
CDR3aa: SARVGGYGQETQY

d_gene: TRBD2
v_gene: TRBV10-1
j_gene: TRBJ2-5
CDR3aa: ASSGTSGPYQETQY

d_gene: NA
v_gene: TRBV29-1
j_gene: TRBJ2-1
CDR3aa: SVVLGGNEQF

d_gene: NA
v_gene: TRBV3-1
j_gene: TRBJ1-2
CDR3aa: ASSQEFGGGYT

d_gene: TRBD1
v_gene: TRBV12-3/TRBV12-4
j_gene: TRBJ2-5
CDR3aa: ASSLAGQKQETQY

d_gene: NA
v_gene: TRBV10-1
j_gene: TRBJ1-1
CDR3aa: ASAEGGAAEAF

d_gene: NA
v_gene: TRBV7-9
j_gene: TRBJ1-3
CDR3aa: ASDRGALSSGNTIY

d_gene: TRBD1
v_gene: TRBV7-2
j_gene: TRBJ1-2
CDR3aa: ASSIRPGTGRGYT

d_gene: TRBD2
v_gene: TRBV20-1
j_gene: TRBJ2-5
CDR3aa: SANRGDQETQY

d_gene: NA
v_gene: TRBV20-1
j_gene: TRBJ1-1
CDR3aa: SPLGILNTEAF

d_gene: TRBD1
v_gene: TRBV20-1
j_gene: TRBJ1-1
CDR3aa: SAKQGDTEAF

d_gene: TRBD1
v_gene: TRBV6-5
j_gene: TRBJ1-1
CDR3aa: ASSYSRDRRSEAF

d_gene: TRBD1
v_gene: TRBV2
j_gene: TRBJ1-2
CDR3aa: ASREWGQGSHYGYT

d_gene: TRBD2
v_gene: TRBV14
j_gene: TRBJ2-1
CDR3aa: ASSLLAGGPHNEQF

d_gene: TRBD2
v_gene: TRBV11-1
j_gene: TRBJ2-1
CDR3aa: ASSPGASGRAIRSSYNEQF

d_gene: TRBD1
v_gene: TRBV20-1
j_gene: TRBJ1-5
CDR3aa: SARGTGLQPQH

d_gene: TRBD1
v_gene: TRBV29-1
j_gene: TRBJ2-2
CDR3aa: SVETFRGPGGELF

d_gene: NA
v_gene: TRBV9
j_gene: TRBJ2-3
CDR3aa: ASSVGRMADTQY

d_gene: NA
v_gene: TRBV29-1
j_gene: TRBJ2-7
CDR3aa: SVKLNVGANYEQY

d_gene: NA
v_gene: TRBV18
j_gene: TRBJ1-1
CDR3aa: ASSPYKGLDTEAF

d_gene: NA
v_gene: TRBV20-1
j_gene: TRBJ2-1
CDR3aa: SARDSARVYNEQF

d_gene: NA
v_gene: TRBV6-1
j_gene: TRBJ2-3
CDR3aa: ASTQGVFTDTQY

d_gene: NA
v_gene: TRBV6-1
j_gene: TRBJ1-1
CDR3aa: ASTRTRTDEAF

d_gene: NA
v_gene: TRBV11-3
j_gene: TRBJ2-2
CDR3aa: ASSRVGRGPGELF

d_gene: TRBD1
v_gene: TRBV7-9
j_gene: TRBJ1-1
CDR3aa: ASSLDRGRAEAF

d_gene: NA
v_gene: TRBV19
j_gene: TRBJ2-1
CDR3aa: ASSIQGLSSYNEQF

d_gene: NA
v_gene: TRBV7-2
j_gene: TRBJ2-3
CDR3aa: ASSLVPDGSTDTQY

d_gene: NA
v_gene: TRBV19
j_gene: TRBJ1-2
CDR3aa: ARDGPRDGYT

d_gene: NA
v_gene: TRBV12-3/TRBV12-4
j_gene: TRBJ2-3
CDR3aa: ASSRGVSTDTQY

d_gene: NA
v_gene: TRBV6-1
j_gene: TRBJ2-1
CDR3aa: ASSPRVLNEQF

d_gene: NA
v_gene: TRBV18
j_gene: TRBJ2-1
CDR3aa: ASSPSGGPNEQF

d_gene: TRBD1
v_gene: TRBV5-1
j_gene: TRBJ1-1
CDR3aa: ASSTGQAGNTEAF

d_gene: NA
v_gene: TRBV29-1
j_gene: TRBJ2-1
CDR3aa: SSVLSGSYNEQF

d_gene: TRBD2
v_gene: TRBV28
j_gene: TRBJ2-7
CDR3aa: ASSWTSGSRYEQY

d_gene: NA
v_gene: TRBV20-1
j_gene: TRBJ2-2
CDR3aa: SAPARGGFGELF

d_gene: TRBD1
v_gene: TRBV6-4
j_gene: TRBJ1-1
CDR3aa: ASSVEHRGLVAF

d_gene: TRBD2
v_gene: TRBV19
j_gene: TRBJ2-1
CDR3aa: ASSLAGQTYNEQF

d_gene: NA
v_gene: TRBV29-1
j_gene: TRBJ1-1
CDR3aa: SVAGTNYYTEAF

d_gene: NA
v_gene: TRBV20-1
j_gene: TRBJ1-5
CDR3aa: SASLPGWDQPQH